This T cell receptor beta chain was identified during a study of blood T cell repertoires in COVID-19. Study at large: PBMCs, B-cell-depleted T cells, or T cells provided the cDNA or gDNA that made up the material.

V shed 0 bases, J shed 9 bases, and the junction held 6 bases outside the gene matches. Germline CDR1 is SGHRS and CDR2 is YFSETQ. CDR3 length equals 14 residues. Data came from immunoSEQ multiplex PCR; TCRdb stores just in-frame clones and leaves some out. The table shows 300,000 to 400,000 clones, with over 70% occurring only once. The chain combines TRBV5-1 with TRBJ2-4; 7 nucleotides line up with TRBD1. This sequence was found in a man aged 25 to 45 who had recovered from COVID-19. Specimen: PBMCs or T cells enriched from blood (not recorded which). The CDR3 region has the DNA TGCGCCAGCAGCTTGGAGGGGGCGTTCGGCATTCAGTACTTC. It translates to CASSLEGAFGIQYF.